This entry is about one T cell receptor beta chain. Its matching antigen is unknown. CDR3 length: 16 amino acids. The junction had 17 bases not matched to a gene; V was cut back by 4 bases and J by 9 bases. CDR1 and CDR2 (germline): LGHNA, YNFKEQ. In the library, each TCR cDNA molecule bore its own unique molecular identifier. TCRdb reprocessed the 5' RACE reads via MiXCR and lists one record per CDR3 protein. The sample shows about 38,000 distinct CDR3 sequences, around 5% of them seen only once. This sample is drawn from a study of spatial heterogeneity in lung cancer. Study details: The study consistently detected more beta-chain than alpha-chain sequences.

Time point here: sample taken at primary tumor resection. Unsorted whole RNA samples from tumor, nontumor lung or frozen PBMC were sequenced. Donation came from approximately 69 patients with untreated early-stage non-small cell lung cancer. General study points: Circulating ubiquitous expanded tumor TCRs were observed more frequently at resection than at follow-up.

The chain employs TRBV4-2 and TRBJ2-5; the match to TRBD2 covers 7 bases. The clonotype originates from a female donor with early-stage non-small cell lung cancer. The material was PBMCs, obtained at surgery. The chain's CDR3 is CASSLGTMSSKRSQYF. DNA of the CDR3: TGTGCCAGCAGCCTGGGGACTATGTCCTCGAAACGGTCCCAGTACTTC.